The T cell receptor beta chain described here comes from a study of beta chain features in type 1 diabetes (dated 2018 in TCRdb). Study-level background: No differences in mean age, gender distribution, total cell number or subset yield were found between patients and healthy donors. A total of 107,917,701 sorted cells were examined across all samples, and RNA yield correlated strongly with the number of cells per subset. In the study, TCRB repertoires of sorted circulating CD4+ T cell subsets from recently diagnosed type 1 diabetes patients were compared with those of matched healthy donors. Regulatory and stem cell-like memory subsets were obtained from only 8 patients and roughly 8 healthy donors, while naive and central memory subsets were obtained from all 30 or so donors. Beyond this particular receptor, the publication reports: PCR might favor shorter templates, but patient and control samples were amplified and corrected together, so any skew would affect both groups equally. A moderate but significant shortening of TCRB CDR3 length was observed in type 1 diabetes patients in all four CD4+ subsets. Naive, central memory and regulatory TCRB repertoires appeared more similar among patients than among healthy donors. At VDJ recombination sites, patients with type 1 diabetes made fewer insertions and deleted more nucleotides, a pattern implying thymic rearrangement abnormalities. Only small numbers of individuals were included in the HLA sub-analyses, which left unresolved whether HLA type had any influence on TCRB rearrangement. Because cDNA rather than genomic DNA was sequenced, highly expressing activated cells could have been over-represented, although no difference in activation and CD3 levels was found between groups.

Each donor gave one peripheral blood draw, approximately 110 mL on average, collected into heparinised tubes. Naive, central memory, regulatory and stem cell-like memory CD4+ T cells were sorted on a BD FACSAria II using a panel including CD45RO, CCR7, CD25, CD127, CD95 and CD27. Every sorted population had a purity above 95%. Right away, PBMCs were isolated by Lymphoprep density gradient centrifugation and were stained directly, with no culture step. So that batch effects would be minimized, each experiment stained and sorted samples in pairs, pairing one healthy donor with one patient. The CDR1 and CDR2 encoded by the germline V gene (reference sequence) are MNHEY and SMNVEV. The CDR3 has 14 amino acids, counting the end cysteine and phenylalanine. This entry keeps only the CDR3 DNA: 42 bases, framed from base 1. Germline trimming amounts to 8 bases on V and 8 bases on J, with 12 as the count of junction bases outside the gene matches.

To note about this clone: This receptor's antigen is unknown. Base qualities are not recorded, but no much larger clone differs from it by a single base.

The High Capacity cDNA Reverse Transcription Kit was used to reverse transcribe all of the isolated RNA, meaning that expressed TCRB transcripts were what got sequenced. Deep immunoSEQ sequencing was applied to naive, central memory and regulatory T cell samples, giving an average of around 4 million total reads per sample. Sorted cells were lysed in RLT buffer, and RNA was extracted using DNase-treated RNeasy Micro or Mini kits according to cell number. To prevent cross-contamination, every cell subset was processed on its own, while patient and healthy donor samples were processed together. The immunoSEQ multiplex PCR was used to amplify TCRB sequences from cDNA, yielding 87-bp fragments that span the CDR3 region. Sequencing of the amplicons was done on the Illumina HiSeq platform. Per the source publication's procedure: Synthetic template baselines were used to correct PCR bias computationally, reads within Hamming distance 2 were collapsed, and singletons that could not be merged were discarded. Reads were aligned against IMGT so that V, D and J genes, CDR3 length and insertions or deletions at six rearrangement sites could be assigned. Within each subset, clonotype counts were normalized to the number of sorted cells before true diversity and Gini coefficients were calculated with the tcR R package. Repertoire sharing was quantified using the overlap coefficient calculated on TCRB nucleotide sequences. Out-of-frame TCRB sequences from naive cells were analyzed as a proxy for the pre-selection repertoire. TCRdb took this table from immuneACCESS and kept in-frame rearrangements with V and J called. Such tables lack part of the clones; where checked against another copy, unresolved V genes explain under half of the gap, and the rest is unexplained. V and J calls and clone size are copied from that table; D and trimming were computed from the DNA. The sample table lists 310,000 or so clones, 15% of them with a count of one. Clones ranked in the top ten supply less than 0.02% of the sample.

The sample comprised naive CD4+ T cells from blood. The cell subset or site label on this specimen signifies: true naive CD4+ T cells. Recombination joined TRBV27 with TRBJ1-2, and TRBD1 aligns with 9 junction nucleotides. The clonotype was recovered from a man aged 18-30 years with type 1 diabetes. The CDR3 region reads CASYPGQGSGGYTF. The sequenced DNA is TGTGCCAGCTATCCGGGACAGGGTAGCGGGGGCTACACCTTC.